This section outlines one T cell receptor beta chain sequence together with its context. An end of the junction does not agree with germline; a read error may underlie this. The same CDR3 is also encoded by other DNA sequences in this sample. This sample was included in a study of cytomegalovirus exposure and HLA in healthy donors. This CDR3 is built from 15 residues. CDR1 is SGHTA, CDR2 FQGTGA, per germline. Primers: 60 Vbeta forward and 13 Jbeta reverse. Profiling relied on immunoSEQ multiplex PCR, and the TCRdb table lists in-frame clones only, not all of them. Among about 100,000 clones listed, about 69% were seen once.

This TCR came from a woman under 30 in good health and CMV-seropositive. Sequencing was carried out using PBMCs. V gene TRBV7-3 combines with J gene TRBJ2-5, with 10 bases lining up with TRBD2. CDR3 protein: CASSQRGLATETQYF. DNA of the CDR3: TGCGCCAGCAGCCAGAGGGGACTAGCGACCGAGACCCAGTACTTC.